These 5 T cell receptor beta chains share one sample of origin, sequenced in a study of cytotoxic CD8 clonotypes in ibrutinib-treated CLL. Repertoires were generated with immunoSEQ multiplex PCR, while TCRdb's copy carries only in-frame clones and drops some. The sample contains about 200,000 clones, 60% to 80% of which appear only once. Specimen: PBMCs, collected after 12 months of ibrutinib treatment. The receptors here all came from a human donor with chronic lymphocytic leukemia.

This clone was picked up a small number of times. The rearrangement joins TRBV19 to TRBJ2-6; 9 bases are shared with TRBD1. Trimming at V came to 0 bases and at J to 4 bases, leaving 4 bases not matched to a gene. Germline values: CDR1 LNHDA, CDR2 SQIVND (reference sequence). The CDR3 length is 17 residues. CDR3 sequence: CASSIDQQGAGANVLTF. CDR3 bases: TGTGCCAGTAGTATAGATCAACAGGGGGCCGGGGCCAACGTCCTGACTTTC.

The chain uses TRBV9 and TRBJ2-2, with 10 bases matching TRBD1. V lost 4 bases to trimming and J lost 5 bases; unmatched junction nucleotides: 14. Germline lookup yields CDR1 SGDLS and CDR2 YYNGEE. The CDR3 is 18 amino acids. The CDR3 loop reads CASSLPYGTGVETGELFF. Written as DNA, the CDR3 is TGTGCCAGCAGCCTCCCCTACGGGACAGGGGTGGAGACCGGGGAGCTGTTTTTT.

This clone has more than one count but fewer than ten. The gene calls are TRBV7-2 and TRBJ1-2, with D possibly matching TRBD1 (5 bases). V was trimmed by 4 bases and J by 8 bases, leaving 11 bases between them. CDR1 and CDR2 from the germline V gene are SGHTA and FQGNSA. The CDR3 loop spans 12 amino acids. As DNA, the CDR3 is TGTGCCAGCAGCTGGCCAGGGTCCGGCTACACCTTC. It encodes CASSWPGSGYTF.

The genes are TRBV7-9 and TRBJ1-4; D gene ambiguous. V lost 4 bases and J lost 0, with 12 bases in between. The CDR3 has 16 amino acids. Germline V CDR1 and CDR2: SEHNR, FQNEAQ (reference sequence). The CDR3 here is CASSSMGRTTNEKLFF. DNA for the CDR3: TGTGCCAGCAGCTCCATGGGGAGAACAACTAATGAAAAACTGTTTTTT.

The chain joins TRBV30 to TRBJ1-1, with D hard to call. CDR1 and CDR2 from the germline V gene are GTSNPN and SVGIG (reference sequence). The CDR3 is 12 residues long. The germline V and J ends were trimmed by 2 bases and 10 bases, with 14 bases remaining between them. CDR3 coding DNA: TGTGCCTGGAGTCTGAACAGTCGAGGAGCTTTCTTT. Translation: CAWSLNSRGAFF.